The 14 T cell receptor beta chains listed next were all sequenced from one sample in a study of response to subunit inactivated influenza vaccine. TCRdb called the RT-PCR reads again in MiXCR, with one record for every CDR3 protein. The data show roughly 620,000 distinct CDR3 sequences, around 11% seen once. In addition, the sample was reused for a study of T cells expressing NK-cell markers. That study adds: TCR beta cDNA was made by 5'RACE template switching with UMIs.

Sample: PBMCs from blood, taken on the day of vaccination. These receptors all stem from a man aged 45-60 years who received an inactivated influenza vaccine.

This clonotype was counted at least ten times. The chain recombines TRBV5-1 with TRBJ2-2; no clear D. CDR1 is SGHRS and CDR2 is YFSETQ in the germline V gene. V was trimmed by 2 bases and J by 0 bases, leaving 11 bases between them. The length of the CDR3 is 16 residues. CDR3 residues: CASSLRPIPNTGELFF. The CDR3 coding sequence is TGCGCCAGCAGCTTAAGGCCTATCCCGAACACCGGGGAGCTGTTTTTT. Filled out from reference TRBV5-1 and TRBJ2-2, the complete variable domain reads KAGVTQTPRYLIKTRGQQVTLSCSPISGHRSVSWYQQTPGQGLQFLFEYFSETQRNKGNFPGRFSGRQFSNSRSEMNVSTLELGDSALYLCASSLRPIPNTGELFFGEGSRLTVL.

As to this clonotype: One junction end does not reproduce the germline sequence, and a read error may be involved. V usage is TRBV12-3 or TRBV12-4 and J usage is TRBJ2-3; 10 nucleotides agree with TRBD1. CDR3 size: 14 residues. CDR3 sequence reads: CASRFGQGADTQYF. The CDR3 DNA follows: TGTGCCAGCCGTTTTGGACAGGGGGCAGATACGCAGTATTTT.

The chain carries TRBV28 and TRBJ2-1; 10 positions match TRBD2. Germline loops: CDR1 MDHEN, CDR2 SYDVKM. V lost 6 bases to trimming and J lost 3 bases; unmatched junction nucleotides: 11. The CDR3 loop spans 17 amino acids. The CDR3 DNA follows: TGTGCCAGCAGGGCTAGCGGGAGTCGATTATACTACAATGAGCAGTTCTTC. Translated: CASRASGSRLYYNEQFF.

The chain recombines TRBV20-1 with TRBJ2-3, with TRBD2 matching 13 bases. The CDR3 is 14 amino acids. CDR1 and CDR2 (germline): DFQATT, SNEGSKA (reference sequence). Trimming took 7 bases from V and 3 from J; bases not matched to a gene: 4. Here the CDR3 reads CSGTSGSGTDTQYF. DNA for the CDR3: TGCAGTGGGACTAGCGGGAGTGGGACAGATACGCAGTATTTT.

The chain links TRBV3-1 to TRBJ2-2; D remains unclear. Germline loops: CDR1 LGHDT, CDR2 YNNKEL (reference sequence). This CDR3 region has 13 residues. V gave up 3 bases and J gave up 3 bases, with 5 bases separating them. The CDR3 bases are TGTGCCAGCAGCCACCTCTACACCGGGGAGCTGTTTTTT. This codes for CASSHLYTGELFF.

In this sample, this clonotype turned up a few times. V usage is TRBV5-1 and J usage is TRBJ2-7; perhaps TRBD1 as D (6 bases). Per germline, CDR1 SGHRS and CDR2 YFSETQ. Trimming removed 4 bases at V and 2 bases at J, with 34 bases between. CDR3 length equals 21 residues. CDR3 in amino acids: CASSRDRNGILSFNRTYEQYF. The CDR3 DNA reads as TGCGCCAGCAGCCGTGACAGGAATGGGATTTTGTCTTTCAATCGAACCTACGAGCAGTACTTC.

Notes on this clonotype: One junction end does not reproduce the germline sequence, and a read error may be involved. The J gene is TRBJ2-3, the V gene TRBV7-2; 10 positions match TRBD2. The germline gives CDR1 SGHTA, CDR2 FQGNSA. CDR3 length equals 15 residues. CDR3 amino acids: CASSLAGAGTDTQYF. The CDR3 bases are TGTGCCAGCAGCCTAGCGGGGGCAGGCACAGATACGCAGTATTTT.

The V call is TRBV24-1, the J call TRBJ2-1; 9 positions agree with TRBD2. Trimming removed 8 bases from V and 4 bases from J; junction bases left unmatched: 5. Per germline, CDR1 KGHDR and CDR2 SFDVKD. The CDR3 covers 14 residues. DNA for the CDR3: TGTGCCACCACTGCGGGAGGGAGTTACAATGAGCAGTTCTTC. Its translation is CATTAGGSYNEQFF.

With regard to this clonotype: At one boundary the junction diverges from the germline segment, which might be a read error. This rearrangement joins TRBV20-1 to TRBJ1-5; 7 bases are a match to TRBD1. Germline V lookup: CDR1 DFQATT, CDR2 SNEGSKA (reference sequence). There are 15 residues in the CDR3. The CDR3 DNA is TGCATTGCTATAGAAGGGGGCGCGAGCAATCAGCCCCAGCATTTT. Translation gives CIAIEGGASNQPQHF.

This clonotype was counted a few times. The chain is built from TRBV4-3 and TRBJ2-3; 8 bases are shared with TRBD1. The germline gives CDR1 LGHNA, CDR2 YSLEER. This CDR3 is 16 amino acids long. Germline trimming cut 4 bases from V and 9 bases from J; bases unmatched to any gene: 15. CDR3 nucleotide sequence: TGCGCCAGCAGCCGGGGACAGGCCGTGGGGGTATACACGCAGTATTTT. Amino acid sequence: CASSRGQAVGVYTQYF.

The V call is TRBV7-9, the J call TRBJ2-5; D unresolved. Trimming stripped 3 bases from V and 1 base from J, with 15 bases between. This CDR3 region has 16 residues. Per the germline V gene, CDR1 is SEHNR and CDR2 is FQNEAQ (reference sequence). Written as DNA, the CDR3 is TGTGCCAGCAGCTTTTTCCCAACGCTAGGCCAAGAGACCCAGTACTTC. Protein: CASSFFPTLGQETQYF.

The chain employs TRBV28 and TRBJ2-7; the match to TRBD2 covers 8 bases. Germline values: CDR1 MDHEN, CDR2 SYDVKM. The J segment lost 6 bases and the V segment lost 2 bases, leaving 6 bases of the junction unmatched. The length of the CDR3 is 14 residues. The CDR3 reads CASSLPGGPFEQYF. In nucleotides, the CDR3 is TGTGCCAGCAGTTTACCGGGAGGGCCTTTCGAGCAGTACTTC.

This chain uses TRBV20-1 with TRBJ2-2, with D tentatively TRBD1 (5 bases). V was pared by 5 bases and J by 5 bases, with 12 bases between. This CDR3 is built from 13 residues. Germline CDR1 and CDR2: DFQATT and SNEGSKA (reference sequence). CDR3 sequence reads: CSAYQGETGELFF. Written as DNA, the CDR3 is TGCAGTGCTTACCAGGGTGAGACCGGGGAGCTGTTTTTT.

The sample holds a few counts of this clonotype. The chain employs TRBV6-2 or TRBV6-3 and TRBJ2-3; no firm D call. CDR3 length: 13 residues. V was cut by 4 bases and J by 3 bases, with 8 bases left in between. Per the germline V gene, CDR1 is MNHEY and CDR2 is SVGEGT. The CDR3 sequence: CASSWQSTDTQYF. Written as DNA, the CDR3 is TGTGCCAGCAGTTGGCAGTCAACAGATACGCAGTATTTT.